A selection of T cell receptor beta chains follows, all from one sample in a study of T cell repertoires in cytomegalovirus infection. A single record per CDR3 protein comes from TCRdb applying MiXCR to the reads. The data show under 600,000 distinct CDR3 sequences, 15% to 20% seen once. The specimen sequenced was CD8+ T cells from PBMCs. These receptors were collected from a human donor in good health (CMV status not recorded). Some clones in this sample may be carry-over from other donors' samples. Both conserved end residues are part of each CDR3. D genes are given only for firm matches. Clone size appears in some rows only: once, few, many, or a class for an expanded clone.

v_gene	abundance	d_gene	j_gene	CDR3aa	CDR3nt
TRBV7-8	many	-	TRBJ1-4	CASSLGATNEKLFF	TGTGCCAGCAGCTTGGGTGCAACTAATGAAAAACTGTTTTTT
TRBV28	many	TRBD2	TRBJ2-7	CASSFSWGSGSYEQYF	TGTGCCAGCAGTTTCTCGTGGGGTAGCGGGAGCTACGAGCAGTACTTC
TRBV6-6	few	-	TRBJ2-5	CASSEGLQRILQETQYF	TGTGCCAGCAGTGAGGGTCTACAGCGAATACTCCAAGAGACCCAGTACTTC
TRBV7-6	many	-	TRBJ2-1	CASSAGRGSSYNEQFF	TGTGCCAGCAGCGCGGGTCGGGGTAGCTCCTACAATGAGCAGTTCTTC
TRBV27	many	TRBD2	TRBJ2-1	CASSGSGGPRYNEQFF	TGTGCCAGCAGTGGGAGCGGGGGGCCGAGGTACAATGAGCAGTTCTTC
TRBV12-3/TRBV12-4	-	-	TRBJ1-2	CASRGGADSYYGYTF	TGTGCCAGCAGGGGGGGGGCAGACAGTTACTATGGCTACACCTTC
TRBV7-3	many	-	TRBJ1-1	CASSLMTGTEAFF	TGTGCCAGCAGCTTAATGACGGGCACTGAAGCTTTCTTT
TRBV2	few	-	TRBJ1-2	CASSASGLKGNYGYTF	TGTGCCAGCAGTGCTTCGGGGTTGAAGGGAAACTATGGCTACACCTTC
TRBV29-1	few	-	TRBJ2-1	CSAYPGPANEQFF	TGCAGCGCTTATCCGGGCCCCGCCAATGAGCAGTTCTTC
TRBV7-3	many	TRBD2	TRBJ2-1	CASSLIPSGVYNEQFF	TGTGCCAGCAGCTTAATACCTAGCGGAGTCTACAATGAGCAGTTCTTC
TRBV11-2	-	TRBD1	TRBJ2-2	CASREELAGGTGELFF	TGTGCCAGCAGGGAGGAATTGGCAGGGGGCACCGGGGAGCTGTTTTTT
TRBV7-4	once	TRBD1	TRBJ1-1	CASSRGRDRVLNTEAFF	TGTGCCAGCAGCCGCGGCCGGGACAGGGTTTTGAACACTGAAGCTTTCTTT
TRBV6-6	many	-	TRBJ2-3	CASSYFRTPWADTQYF	TGTGCCAGCAGTTACTTTCGGACACCCTGGGCAGATACGCAGTATTTT
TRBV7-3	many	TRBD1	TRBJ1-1	CASSLSQGAAEAFF	TGTGCCAGCAGCTTAAGTCAGGGGGCGGCTGAAGCTTTCTTT
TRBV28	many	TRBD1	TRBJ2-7	CASSFPGTGTGAYEQYF	TGTGCCAGCAGTTTCCCAGGGACCGGGACAGGAGCCTACGAGCAGTACTTC
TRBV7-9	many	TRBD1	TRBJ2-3	CASSLGVDRERTDTQYF	TGTGCCAGCAGCTTAGGGGTTGACAGGGAACGCACAGATACGCAGTATTTT
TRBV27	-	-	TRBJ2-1	CASSQGIGNEQFF	TGTGCCAGCAGTCAGGGGATTGGCAATGAGCAGTTCTTC
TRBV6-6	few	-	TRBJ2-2	CASSSTGANTGELFF	TGTGCCAGCAGTTCAACAGGAGCGAACACCGGGGAGCTGTTTTTT
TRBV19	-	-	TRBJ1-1	CASSIQATPEAFF	TGTGCCAGTAGTATACAGGCTACCCCTGAAGCTTTCTTT
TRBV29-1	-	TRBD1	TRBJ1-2	CSVAGRGAYGYTF	TGCAGCGTTGCGGGCAGGGGGGCCTATGGCTACACCTTC
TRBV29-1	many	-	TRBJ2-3	CSVEDRFRLSTDTQYF	TGCAGCGTTGAAGATCGTTTCAGGTTAAGCACAGATACGCAGTATTTT
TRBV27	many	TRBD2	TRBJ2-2	CASSLFRGGLGTGELFF	TGTGCCAGCAGTTTATTCCGGGGGGGGCTAGGTACCGGGGAGCTGTTTTTT
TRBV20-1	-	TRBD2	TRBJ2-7	CSTGLAGGSEQYF	TGCAGTACCGGACTAGCGGGAGGATCTGAGCAGTACTTC
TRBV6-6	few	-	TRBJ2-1	CASSSTRKGREQFF	TGTGCCAGCAGTTCGACAAGAAAGGGGCGGGAGCAGTTCTTC
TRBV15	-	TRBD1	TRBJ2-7	CATSWGTGGYEQYF	TGTGCCACCAGCTGGGGGACAGGGGGCTACGAGCAGTACTTC
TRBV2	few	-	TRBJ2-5	CAIFAGTPPLSQYF	TGTGCCATCTTCGCCGGGACTCCCCCCCTAAGCCAGTACTTC
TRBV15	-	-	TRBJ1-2	CATSRGEGVSGYTF	TGTGCCACCAGCAGAGGTGAAGGGGTTAGCGGCTACACCTTC
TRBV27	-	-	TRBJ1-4	CASSLNHRELFF	TGTGCCAGCAGTTTAAACCACAGGGAACTGTTTTTT
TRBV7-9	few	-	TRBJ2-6	CASSLGSWSAAAGANVLTF	TGTGCCAGCAGCTTAGGGTCCTGGTCGGCAGCCGCTGGGGCCAACGTCCTGACTTTC
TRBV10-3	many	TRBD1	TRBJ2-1	CAIMVGQGAYEQFF	TGTGCCATCATGGTCGGACAGGGGGCCTATGAGCAGTTCTTC
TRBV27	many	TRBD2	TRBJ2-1	CASSLGLAVDEQFF	TGTGCCAGCAGTTTGGGACTAGCGGTCGATGAGCAGTTCTTC
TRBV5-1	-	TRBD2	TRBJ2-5	CASSPATAGGVETQYF	TGCGCCAGCAGCCCCGCGACCGCGGGGGGTGTAGAGACCCAGTACTTC
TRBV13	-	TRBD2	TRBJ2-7	CASSSTGTRDEQYF	TGTGCCAGCAGCTCGACCGGGACTAGGGACGAGCAGTACTTC
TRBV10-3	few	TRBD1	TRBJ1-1	CAISESQGDTEAFF	TGTGCCATCAGTGAGTCGCAGGGGGACACTGAAGCTTTCTTT
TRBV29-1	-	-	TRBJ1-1	CSGDTGTANTEAFF	TGCAGCGGCGACACGGGGACGGCGAACACTGAAGCTTTCTTT
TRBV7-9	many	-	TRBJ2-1	CASSPRDLSDNEQFF	TGTGCCAGCAGCCCCCGGGACTTGTCAGACAATGAGCAGTTCTTC
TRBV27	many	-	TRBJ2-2	CASTSMGGTPNTGELFF	TGTGCCAGCACCTCGATGGGGGGGACACCGAACACCGGGGAGCTGTTTTTT
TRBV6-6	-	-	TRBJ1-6	CASSFGGGGKVGSPLHF	TGTGCCAGCAGTTTCGGGGGGGGGGGGAAAGTGGGGTCACCCCTCCACTTT
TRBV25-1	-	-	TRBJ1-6	CASSVWEYNSPLHF	TGTGCCAGCAGTGTATGGGAGTATAATTCACCCCTCCACTTT
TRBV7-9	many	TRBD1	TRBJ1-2	CASSSGQDYGYTF	TGTGCCAGCAGCTCGGGACAGGACTATGGCTACACCTTC
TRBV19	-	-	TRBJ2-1	CASRTMGNPDNEQFF	TGTGCCAGTAGAACTATGGGAAATCCCGACAATGAGCAGTTCTTC
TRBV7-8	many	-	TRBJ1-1	CASSLVLWQAGGNTEAFF	TGTGCCAGCAGCTTAGTATTGTGGCAGGCGGGGGGCAACACTGAAGCTTTCTTT
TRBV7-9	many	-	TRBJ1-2	CASSQSDRGMDGYTF	TGTGCCAGCAGCCAAAGCGATCGGGGCATGGATGGCTACACCTTC
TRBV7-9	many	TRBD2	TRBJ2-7	CASSLGSSGGYEQYF	TGTGCCAGCAGCTTAGGGTCTAGCGGAGGATACGAGCAGTACTTC
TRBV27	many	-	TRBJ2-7	CASSLQVGPGTSYEQYF	TGTGCCAGCAGTTTACAGGTGGGTCCCGGGACGTCCTACGAGCAGTACTTC
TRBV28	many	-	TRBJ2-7	CASNLEGVAPTYEQYF	TGTGCCAGCAACCTAGAGGGGGTCGCCCCGACCTACGAGCAGTACTTC